Listed below are T cell receptor beta chains from one sample, sequenced in a study of blood T cell repertoires in COVID-19. Some clones are missing from TCRdb's copy, which holds only in-frame ones; the method was immunoSEQ multiplex PCR. The sample contains 320,000 or so clones, less than 90% of which appear only once. Sequenced sample: PBMCs or T cells enriched from blood (not recorded which). The receptors were gathered from a woman under 40 who had recovered from COVID-19. CDR3s leave out the opening cysteine and the closing phenylalanine or tryptophan.

v_call: TRBV19
j_call: TRBJ1-5
cdr3_aa: ASSKSRQVSNQPQH

v_call: TRBV10-3
j_call: TRBJ1-4
cdr3_aa: ATQPGGPTNEKLF

v_call: TRBV2
j_call: TRBJ1-1
cdr3_aa: ASSDSGGTEAF

v_call: TRBV5-1
j_call: TRBJ2-7
cdr3_aa: ASSLGGFNEQY

v_call: TRBV2
j_call: TRBJ1-6
cdr3_aa: ASRSAQGSSPLH

v_call: TRBV7-9
j_call: TRBJ2-7
cdr3_aa: ASSFPGTGINEQY

v_call: TRBV2
j_call: TRBJ1-5
cdr3_aa: ASSFQGSGNQPQH

v_call: TRBV5-6
j_call: TRBJ2-2
cdr3_aa: ASSLGLTNTGELF

v_call: TRBV7-2
j_call: TRBJ2-5
cdr3_aa: ASSQKETQY

v_call: TRBV27
j_call: TRBJ1-6
cdr3_aa: ASSPAGVPNSPLH

v_call: TRBV7-9
j_call: TRBJ2-5
cdr3_aa: ASSSGLPYQETQY

v_call: TRBV10-3
j_call: TRBJ1-2
cdr3_aa: AITGDRSTYGYT

v_call: TRBV10-3
j_call: TRBJ2-2
cdr3_aa: AIRRGRDTGELF

v_call: TRBV19
j_call: TRBJ2-1
cdr3_aa: ATTPAGASYNEQF

v_call: TRBV28
j_call: TRBJ1-1
cdr3_aa: ASSLLWDREGDTEAF

v_call: TRBV11-2
j_call: TRBJ2-7
cdr3_aa: ASSFAPGHDISYEQY

v_call: TRBV15
j_call: TRBJ2-3
cdr3_aa: ATSEPTTGATDTQY

v_call: TRBV2
j_call: TRBJ2-2
cdr3_aa: ASSAQRGGAGELF

v_call: TRBV6-1
j_call: TRBJ1-4
cdr3_aa: ASSEGTATNEKLF

v_call: TRBV6-2/TRBV6-3
j_call: TRBJ1-2
cdr3_aa: ASTPGGDGYT

v_call: TRBV6-4
j_call: TRBJ2-1
cdr3_aa: ASSDSRGAYNEQF

v_call: TRBV2
j_call: TRBJ2-7
cdr3_aa: ASDTSGHTYEQY

v_call: TRBV3-1/TRBV3-2
j_call: TRBJ2-2
cdr3_aa: ASSMRTGNTGELF

v_call: TRBV6-5
j_call: TRBJ2-5
cdr3_aa: ASQEVLQETQY

v_call: TRBV5-8
j_call: TRBJ1-2
cdr3_aa: ASSLVAVNYGYT

v_call: TRBV5-8
j_call: TRBJ2-5
cdr3_aa: ASSLDWDRQETQY

v_call: TRBV24-1
j_call: TRBJ1-1
cdr3_aa: ATSETGGNTEAF

v_call: TRBV3-1/TRBV3-2
j_call: TRBJ2-1
cdr3_aa: ASSQDIWTGNEQF

v_call: TRBV15
j_call: TRBJ2-7
cdr3_aa: ATSLRTGGPYEQY

v_call: TRBV2
j_call: TRBJ1-1
cdr3_aa: ASSAQGASNTEAF

v_call: TRBV28
j_call: TRBJ1-1
cdr3_aa: ASSFFIMNTEAF

v_call: TRBV3-1/TRBV3-2
j_call: TRBJ1-2
cdr3_aa: ASSLHPRGGTHYGYT

v_call: TRBV28
j_call: TRBJ1-1
cdr3_aa: ASSTGGPEAF

v_call: TRBV6-4
j_call: TRBJ2-1
cdr3_aa: ASSDSWTSGGPNEQF

v_call: TRBV6-5
j_call: TRBJ1-1
cdr3_aa: ASSSRRGTTTEAF

v_call: TRBV10-2
j_call: TRBJ2-3
cdr3_aa: ASSESAGGTTDTQY

v_call: TRBV27
j_call: TRBJ1-4
cdr3_aa: ASSLRGWRASNEKLF

v_call: TRBV5-1
j_call: TRBJ1-1
cdr3_aa: ASSPHSDRLRDEAF

v_call: TRBV28
j_call: TRBJ1-2
cdr3_aa: ASKTPRDRVSGYT

v_call: TRBV5-1
j_call: TRBJ1-2
cdr3_aa: ASSGFSNNREGGYT

v_call: TRBV27
j_call: TRBJ2-1
cdr3_aa: ASTFRGRTGDEQF

v_call: TRBV5-5
j_call: TRBJ1-3
cdr3_aa: ASRHTGASGNTIY

v_call: TRBV19
j_call: TRBJ2-5
cdr3_aa: ASSIRGDRETQY

v_call: TRBV27
j_call: TRBJ2-1
cdr3_aa: ASSSPGRGLTSGGYEQF

v_call: TRBV11-1
j_call: TRBJ2-5
cdr3_aa: ASSLEGRRGQETQY

v_call: TRBV28
j_call: TRBJ1-2
cdr3_aa: ASSDTVGYT

v_call: TRBV5-1
j_call: TRBJ2-2
cdr3_aa: ASSFSFRGGMNTGELF

v_call: TRBV30
j_call: TRBJ1-2
cdr3_aa: AWSRGYGYT

v_call: TRBV4-1
j_call: TRBJ2-5
cdr3_aa: ASSPLAGGLSSHSETQY

v_call: TRBV4-3
j_call: TRBJ1-1
cdr3_aa: ASSQGPRTAMNTEAF

v_call: TRBV19
j_call: TRBJ2-4
cdr3_aa: ASRVLTSGGLLAKNIQY

v_call: TRBV6-2/TRBV6-3
j_call: TRBJ1-1
cdr3_aa: ASSYSGGAATEAF

v_call: TRBV7-8
j_call: TRBJ1-5
cdr3_aa: ASSLKSGTGGDRIYSNQPQH

v_call: TRBV7-9
j_call: TRBJ1-4
cdr3_aa: ASSPRTGGNEKLF

v_call: TRBV2
j_call: TRBJ2-7
cdr3_aa: ASYATTVETGSYEQY

v_call: TRBV29-1
j_call: TRBJ2-4
cdr3_aa: SVEMRGDIQY

v_call: TRBV6-5
j_call: TRBJ1-6
cdr3_aa: ASTLQGARNSPLH

v_call: TRBV5-1
j_call: TRBJ2-7
cdr3_aa: ASSRLSSGGANEQY

v_call: TRBV10-3
j_call: TRBJ1-5
cdr3_aa: AISESSGPIANQPQH

v_call: TRBV9
j_call: TRBJ2-1
cdr3_aa: ASSGRTGVPISYNEQF